What follows are 19 T cell receptor beta chains derived from one specimen sequenced in a study of cytomegalovirus exposure and HLA in healthy donors. PCR involved 60 Vbeta and 13 Jbeta primers. Using immunoSEQ multiplex PCR, the repertoire was profiled, and TCRdb retains in-frame clones only, with some absent. The sample has roughly 160,000 clones, more than 80% seen once. The sample comprised PBMCs. All receptors derive from a male donor in good health and CMV-seronegative.

The chain carries TRBV28 and TRBJ2-3, with 8 bases fitting TRBD2. Unmatched junction bases numbered 12, after V lost 5 bases and J lost 14 bases. This CDR3 contains 13 residues. The germline V gene has CDR1 MDHEN and CDR2 SYDVKM. The CDR3 reads CASSQPVAGLGYF. CDR3 nucleotides: TGTGCCAGCAGTCAACCCGTAGCGGGGCTTGGGTATTTT.

The rearrangement uses TRBV11-3 and TRBJ2-3, with D hard to call. The CDR3 spans 12 residues. The germline CDR1 and CDR2 sequences are SGHNT and YENEEA. With 1 base removed from V and 5 bases from J, the gap between germline ends came to 4 bases. CDR3 sequence reads: CASSLGGDTQYF. DNA for the CDR3: TGTGCCAGCAGCTTAGGCGGAGATACGCAGTATTTT.

J is TRBJ2-3 and V is TRBV13; tentatively, D is TRBD2 (6 bases). The CDR3 totals 17 residues. Trimming left V 5 bases short and J 2 bases short, with 20 bases between. Germline CDR1 is PRHDT and CDR2 is FYEKMQ (reference sequence). CDR3 nucleotide sequence: TGTGCCAGCAGCGGGGAGGACGGGGACCCCCCCACAGATACGCAGTATTTT. Its protein product is CASSGEDGDPPTDTQYF.

The V and J genes are TRBV2 and TRBJ2-1; no clear D. Trimming took off 6 bases at V and 4 bases at J, with 7 bases between the two ends. Germline-derived CDR1 and CDR2 are SNHLY and FYNNEI. CDR3 length equals 12 residues. CDR3 coding DNA: TGTGCCAGCAGGGCAGATTACAATGAGCAGTTCTTC. This encodes CASRADYNEQFF.

The chain has TRBV5-1 and TRBJ2-2; TRBD2 might be the D (6 bases). Deletions cut 3 bases from V and 6 bases from J, with 30 bases between. The CDR3 runs 20 residues. CDR1 is SGHRS, CDR2 YFSETQ, per germline. CDR3 bases: TGCGCCAGCAGCTCCTCCTATAGCGCTCAACCTCGGAGGGGTGCCGGGGAGCTGTTTTTT. Translation gives CASSSSYSAQPRRGAGELFF.

With regard to this clone: It is likely a read error, because the conserved phenylalanine at the end of the CDR3 is missing. CDR3 loop: CASSMPGQGFGYTS. The CDR3 region has the DNA TGTGCCAGTAGTATGCCGGGACAGGGTTTTGGCTACACCTCC. The chain has TRBV19 and TRBJ1-2; 9 nucleotides match TRBD1. V was pared by 3 bases and J by 7 bases, with 6 bases of the junction left unmatched. The CDR3 runs to 14 residues. Germline CDR1 and CDR2: LNHDA and SQIVND (reference sequence).

The chain uses TRBV7-9 and TRBJ2-1; D is ambiguous. The CDR3 has 15 amino acids. Looked up from germline, CDR1 is SEHNR and CDR2 is FQNEAQ (reference sequence). The V gene lost 2 bases and the J gene lost 7 bases, with 15 bases spanning the gap. CDR3 protein: CASSLSPSTWNEQFF. The CDR3 DNA sequence: TGTGCCAGCAGCTTATCCCCCTCTACTTGGAATGAGCAGTTCTTC.

This clone was recorded a few times. The rearrangement joins TRBV7-3 to TRBJ1-1; D is ambiguous. V was pared by 6 bases and J by 0 bases, with 14 bases between. This CDR3 has 15 residues. Germline V lookup: CDR1 SGHTA, CDR2 FQGTGA. In DNA, the CDR3 is TGTGCCAGCAGACCACCTACCGTGATGAACACTGAAGCTTTCTTT. Residues: CASRPPTVMNTEAFF.

The chain joins TRBV5-4 to TRBJ2-1; possible D gene TRBD2, 5 bases. The CDR3 is 14 residues long. V shed 1 base and J shed 5 bases, with 10 bases lying between them. Looked up from germline, CDR1 is SGHNT and CDR2 is YYREEE (reference sequence). CDR3 loop: CASSLFWGDNEQFF. The CDR3 DNA sequence: TGTGCCAGCAGCTTGTTTTGGGGAGACAATGAGCAGTTCTTC.

This chain uses TRBV19 with TRBJ2-1; TRBD2 matches 12 bases. From germline, CDR1 is LNHDA and CDR2 SQIVND (reference sequence). CDR3 length: 15 amino acids. V dropped 4 bases and J dropped 4; count of bases not matched to a gene: 2. CDR3 coding DNA: TGTGCCAGTAGTACGACTAGCGGGGGTTACAATGAGCAGTTCTTC. Translating gives CASSTTSGGYNEQFF.

This clone has just a few counts. The V and J genes are TRBV27 and TRBJ2-1, with TRBD2 matching 13 bases. CDR1 is MNHEY and CDR2 is SMNVEV in the germline V gene (reference sequence). The CDR3 has 14 amino acids. Trimming cost V 2 bases and J 10 bases; bases outside gene matches: 2. The CDR3 bases are TGTGCCAGCAGTTTAGGACTAGCGGGGGTGGAGCAGTTCTTC. Protein product: CASSLGLAGVEQFF.

The rearrangement joins TRBV19 to TRBJ2-7; possibly TRBD1 for D (6 bases). From germline, CDR1 is LNHDA and CDR2 SQIVND (reference sequence). The V and J ends lost 9 bases and 1 base respectively, with 19 bases between them. The CDR3 is 15 amino acids. The CDR3, as DNA: TGTGCCAGCACTAACACCCAGACAGGATCCTACGAGCAGTACTTC. This encodes CASTNTQTGSYEQYF.

The genes are TRBV28 and TRBJ1-1; unclear D gene. The V end was cut by 5 bases, the J end by 6 bases, with 10 bases between. This CDR3 contains 12 residues. The germline CDR1 and CDR2 sequences are MDHEN and SYDVKM. The CDR3 reads CASSPNPAEAFF. In DNA form, the CDR3 reads TGTGCCAGCAGTCCCAACCCAGCTGAAGCTTTCTTT. Together with reference TRBV28 and TRBJ1-1, the CDR3 gives the full variable domain: DVKVTQSSRYLVKRTGEKVFLECVQDMDHENMFWYRQDPGLGLRLIYFSYDVKMKEKGDIPEGYSVSREKKERFSLILESASTNQTSMYLCASSPNPAEAFFGQGTRLTVV.

This rearrangement joins TRBV2 to TRBJ1-2; D uncertain. CDR3 length: 14 residues. V lost 1 base and J lost 8, with 14 bases in between. The germline V gene has CDR1 SNHLY and CDR2 FYNNEI. CDR3 loop: CASSEGRQVGGYTF. The CDR3 nucleotides are TGTGCCAGCAGTGAAGGTCGCCAGGTTGGCGGCTACACCTTC. The whole variable domain, remainder taken from reference TRBV2 and TRBJ1-2, is EPEVTQTPSHQVTQMGQEVILRCVPISNHLYFYWYRQILGQKVEFLVSFYNNEISEKSEIFDDQFSVERPDGSNFTLKIRSTKLEDSAMYFCASSEGRQVGGYTFGSGTRLTVV.

The V gene is TRBV11-2, the J gene TRBJ1-2; a possible D gene is TRBD1 (6 bases). The CDR3 loop spans 15 amino acids. Deletions cut 5 bases from V and 8 bases from J, with 21 bases between. Germline CDR1 reads SGHAT; CDR2 reads FQNNGV. Here the CDR3 reads CASSPVTGRDGGYTF. The CDR3 DNA follows: TGTGCCAGCAGCCCGGTAACAGGGAGGGACGGGGGCTACACCTTC.

The chain joins TRBV6-5 to TRBJ2-2; 9 positions agree with TRBD1. The CDR3 contains 15 residues. Germline V gives CDR1 MNHEY, CDR2 SVGAGI. Trimming at V came to 5 bases and at J to 4 bases, leaving 5 bases not matched to a gene. The CDR3 DNA reads TGTGCCAGCAGTAGGGACAGGGTAGGCACCGGGGAGCTGTTTTTT. Residues: CASSRDRVGTGELFF.

This chain links TRBV9 with TRBJ1-3; 7 bases match TRBD1. Unmatched junction bases numbered 12, after V lost 2 bases and J lost 1 base. This CDR3 has 18 amino acids. Germline V lookup: CDR1 SGDLS, CDR2 YYNGEE. The CDR3 region has the DNA TGTGCCAGCAGCGTTACAGCCACAGGGGCGTCGTCTGGAAACACCATATATTTT. Translated: CASSVTATGASSGNTIYF.

The genes are TRBV10-3 and TRBJ2-7, with TRBD2 matching over 13 bases. CDR3 size: 16 residues. Losses at the gene ends were 2 bases for V and 6 bases for J; bases not matched to a gene: 7. Germline V gene sequence: CDR1 ENHRY, CDR2 SYGVKD. CDR3 sequence (DNA): TGTGCCATCAGTGAGACAACTAGCGGGGGGGCGAGCGAGCAGTACTTC. Protein sequence: CAISETTSGGASEQYF.

V and J are TRBV5-1 and TRBJ2-1, with 11 bases that match TRBD2. The V segment lost 6 bases and the J segment 1 base; nucleotides outside the gene matches: 6. CDR3 size: 16 residues. Germline CDR1 reads SGHRS; CDR2 reads YFSETQ. The CDR3 sequence: CASMLAGGSSYNEQFF. CDR3 nucleotides: TGCGCCAGCATGCTAGCGGGGGGTTCTTCCTACAATGAGCAGTTCTTC.